In this sample, the clone carrying this T cell receptor (beta chain) turned up many times. Its antigen is unknown. This sample stems from a study of response to subunit inactivated influenza vaccine. The CDR3 runs to 13 residues. V was shortened by 5 bases and J by 3 bases, with 8 bases between the two germline ends. Overall study findings and caveats: It was the authors' suggestion that each seasonal influenza vaccination recruits few new T cells.

TCRdb analysed the RT-PCR reads with MiXCR anew, one entry per CDR3 protein. The sample contains about 520,000 distinct CDR3 sequences, 11% of which appear only once. Sequencing used PBMCs from blood, obtained 35 to 45 days after vaccination. The receptor comes from a man aged 50 to 60 who received an inactivated influenza vaccine. The rearrangement uses TRBV12-3 or TRBV12-4 and TRBJ1-5; D gene uncertain. The CDR3 loop is CASSPSLNQPQHF. The CDR3 DNA sequence: TGTGCCAGCAGTCCGTCGCTCAATCAGCCCCAGCATTTT.